This T cell receptor beta chain was sequenced in a study of radiotherapy plus CTLA-4 blockade in lung cancer. Across the whole study: The study recorded objective responses in 15% to 20% of patients and disease control in 31%. Findings of the study overall: Early blood T cell clone changes and increased post-radiation serum interferon-beta were reportedly the strongest response predictors. Researchers report tumor-derived TCR clones expanding in blood after radiotherapy plus ipilimumab.

Ipilimumab CTLA-4 blockade and focal radiation were given to patients with chemo-refractory metastatic non-small-cell lung cancer. The CDR3 spans 15 residues. V was shortened by 1 base and J by 6 bases, with 12 bases between the two germline ends. Germline V gives CDR1 SGHVS, CDR2 FQNEAQ. TCRdb keeps only in-frame clones here, not all; method: immunoSEQ multiplex PCR. The sample lists about 83,000 clones, around 81% occurring once. In its sample, this clone was seen a few times. Its antigen is not known. The chain links TRBV7-8 to TRBJ1-4; D not certain. This sample comprised peripheral blood, obtained from a patient treated with radiotherapy plus ipilimumab. The receptor comes from a human donor with non-small cell lung cancer who had a partial response to radiotherapy plus ipilimumab. Some clones in this sample may be carry-over from other donors' samples. DNA of the CDR3: TGTGCCAGCAGCTTAGGGTCGGGGTGGTATGAAAAACTGTTTTTT. Protein: CASSLGSGWYEKLFF.